This T cell receptor beta chain was recovered during a study of graft-versus-host responses after intestinal transplantation. About the research overall: Transplant recipients had multivisceral, liver-intestinal, or isolated intestinal grafts. All of the recipients had induction that used anti-thymocyte globulin, then tacrolimus and steroids for approximately 3 years. Whole-study findings and limits: Ileal or blood samples showed some GvH clones first, and such clones were also found in recipient marrow. Patients with graft-donor T cell macrochimerism had high graft-versus-host to host-versus-graft clonal ratios in allografts.

This table comes from immunoSEQ multiplex PCR, and its TCRdb copy is limited to in-frame clones, with some not included. The repertoire holds roughly 85,000 clones, with around 93% as singletons. Concerning this clone itself: Antigen: not known.

CDR3 length equals 18 residues. Germline loops: CDR1 MGHRA, CDR2 YSYEKL. J was trimmed by 9 bases and V by 4 bases; bases with no gene match: 19. Here the sequenced sample was unstimulated CD8+ T cells sorted from spleen or lymph node cells, taken before transplant. This TCR came from a human donor who was the organ donor for an intestinal transplant. The V call is TRBV4-1, the J call TRBJ2-2, with TRBD2 identical over 8 bases. The CDR3 loop is CASSRITTGLGFVRELFF. The CDR3 DNA sequence: TGCGCCAGCAGCCGGATTACCACGGGACTAGGTTTTGTCCGGGAGCTGTTTTTT.